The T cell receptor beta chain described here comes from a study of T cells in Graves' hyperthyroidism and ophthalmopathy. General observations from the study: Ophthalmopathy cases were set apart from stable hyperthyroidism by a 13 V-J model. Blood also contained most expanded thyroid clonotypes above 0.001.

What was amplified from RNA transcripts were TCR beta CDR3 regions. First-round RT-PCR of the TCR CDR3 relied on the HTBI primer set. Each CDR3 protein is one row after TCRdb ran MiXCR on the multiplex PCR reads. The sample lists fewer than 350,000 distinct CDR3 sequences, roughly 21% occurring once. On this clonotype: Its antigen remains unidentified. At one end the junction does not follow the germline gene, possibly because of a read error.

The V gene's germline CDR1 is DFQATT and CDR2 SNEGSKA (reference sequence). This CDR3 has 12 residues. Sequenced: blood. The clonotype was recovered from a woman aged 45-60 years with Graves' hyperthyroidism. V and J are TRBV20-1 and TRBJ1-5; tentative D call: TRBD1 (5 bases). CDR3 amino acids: CSVFQGNQPQHF. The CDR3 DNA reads TGTAGTGTATTTCAGGGAAATCAGCCCCAGCATTTT.